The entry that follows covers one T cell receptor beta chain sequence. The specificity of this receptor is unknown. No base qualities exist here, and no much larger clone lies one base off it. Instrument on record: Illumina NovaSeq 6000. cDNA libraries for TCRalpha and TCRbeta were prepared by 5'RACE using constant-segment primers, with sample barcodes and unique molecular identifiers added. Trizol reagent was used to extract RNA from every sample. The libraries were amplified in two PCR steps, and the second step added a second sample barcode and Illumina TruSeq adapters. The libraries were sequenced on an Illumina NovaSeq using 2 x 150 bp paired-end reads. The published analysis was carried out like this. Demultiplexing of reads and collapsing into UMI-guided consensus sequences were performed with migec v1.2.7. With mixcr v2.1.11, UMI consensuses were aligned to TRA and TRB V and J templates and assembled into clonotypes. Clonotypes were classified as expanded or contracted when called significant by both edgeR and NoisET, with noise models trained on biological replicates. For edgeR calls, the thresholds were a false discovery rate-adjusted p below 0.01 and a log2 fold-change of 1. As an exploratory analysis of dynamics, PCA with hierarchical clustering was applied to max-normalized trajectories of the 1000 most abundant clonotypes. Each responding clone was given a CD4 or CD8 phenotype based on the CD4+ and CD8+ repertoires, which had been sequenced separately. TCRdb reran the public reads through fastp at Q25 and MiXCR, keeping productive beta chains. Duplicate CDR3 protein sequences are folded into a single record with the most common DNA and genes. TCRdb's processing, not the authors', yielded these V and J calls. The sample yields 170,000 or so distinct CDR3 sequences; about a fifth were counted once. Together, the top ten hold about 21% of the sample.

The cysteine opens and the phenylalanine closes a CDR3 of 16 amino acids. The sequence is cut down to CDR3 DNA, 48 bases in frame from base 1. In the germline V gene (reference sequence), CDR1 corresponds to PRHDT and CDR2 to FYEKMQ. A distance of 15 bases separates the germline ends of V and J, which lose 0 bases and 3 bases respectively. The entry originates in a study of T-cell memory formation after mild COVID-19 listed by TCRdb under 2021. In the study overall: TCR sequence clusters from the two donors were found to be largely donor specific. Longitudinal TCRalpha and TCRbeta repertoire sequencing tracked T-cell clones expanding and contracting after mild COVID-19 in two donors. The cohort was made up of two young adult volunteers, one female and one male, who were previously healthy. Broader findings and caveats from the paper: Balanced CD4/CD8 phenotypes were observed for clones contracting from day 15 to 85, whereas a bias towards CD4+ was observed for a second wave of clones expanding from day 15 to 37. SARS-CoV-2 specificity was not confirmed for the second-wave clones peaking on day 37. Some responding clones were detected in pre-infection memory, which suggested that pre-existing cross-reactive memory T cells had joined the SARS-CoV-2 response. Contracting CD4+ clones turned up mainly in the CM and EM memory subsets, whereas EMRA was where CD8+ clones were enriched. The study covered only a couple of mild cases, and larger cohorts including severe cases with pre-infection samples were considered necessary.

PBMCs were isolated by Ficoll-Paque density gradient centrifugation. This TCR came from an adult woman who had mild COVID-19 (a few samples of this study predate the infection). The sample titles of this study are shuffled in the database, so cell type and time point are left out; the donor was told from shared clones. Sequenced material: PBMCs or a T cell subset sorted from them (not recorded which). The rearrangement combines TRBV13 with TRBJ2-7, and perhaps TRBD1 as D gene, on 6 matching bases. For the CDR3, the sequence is CASSLGTGRGIYEQYF. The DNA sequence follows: TGTGCCAGCAGCTTAGGGACAGGAAGGGGGATCTACGAGCAGTACTTC.